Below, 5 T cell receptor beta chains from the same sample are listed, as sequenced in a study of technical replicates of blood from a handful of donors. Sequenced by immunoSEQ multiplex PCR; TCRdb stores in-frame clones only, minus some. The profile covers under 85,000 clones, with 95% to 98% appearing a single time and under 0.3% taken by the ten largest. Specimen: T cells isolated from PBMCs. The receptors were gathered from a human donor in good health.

The CDR3 loop is CANEGSGSSNEQFF. The CDR3 nucleotides read TGTGCCAACGAGGGGAGCGGGAGTAGTAATGAGCAGTTCTTC. The chain uses TRBV19 and TRBJ2-1, with 8 bases identical to TRBD2. The CDR3 sequence is 14 residues long. J was trimmed by 7 bases and V by 10 bases; bases with no gene match: 12. Germline CDR1 is LNHDA and CDR2 is SQIVND (reference sequence).

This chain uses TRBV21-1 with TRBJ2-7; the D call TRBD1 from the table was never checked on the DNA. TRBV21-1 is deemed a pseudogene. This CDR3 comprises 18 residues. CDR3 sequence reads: CASSTTSQARDRAYEQYF. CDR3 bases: TGTGCCAGCAGCACAACAAGCCAAGCTCGGGACAGAGCCTACGAGCAGTACTTC.

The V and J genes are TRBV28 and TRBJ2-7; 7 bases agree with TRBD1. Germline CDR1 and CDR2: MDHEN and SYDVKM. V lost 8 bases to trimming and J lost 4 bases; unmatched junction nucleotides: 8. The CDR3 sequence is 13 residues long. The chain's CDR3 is CASAGTAIYEQYF. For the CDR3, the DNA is TGTGCCAGCGCCGGGACAGCGATTTACGAGCAGTACTTC.

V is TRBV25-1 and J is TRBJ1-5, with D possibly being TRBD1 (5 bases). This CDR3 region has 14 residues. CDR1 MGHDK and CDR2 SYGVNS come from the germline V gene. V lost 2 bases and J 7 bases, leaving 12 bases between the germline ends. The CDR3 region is CASSEAGEGQPQHF. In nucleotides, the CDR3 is TGTGCCAGCAGTGAAGCGGGGGAAGGGCAGCCCCAGCATTTT. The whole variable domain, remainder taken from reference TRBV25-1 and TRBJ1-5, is EADIYQTPRYLVIGTGKKITLECSQTMGHDKMYWYQQDPGMELHLIHYSYGVNSTEKGDLSSESTVSRIRTEHFPLTLESARPSHTSQYLCASSEAGEGQPQHFGDGTRLSIL.

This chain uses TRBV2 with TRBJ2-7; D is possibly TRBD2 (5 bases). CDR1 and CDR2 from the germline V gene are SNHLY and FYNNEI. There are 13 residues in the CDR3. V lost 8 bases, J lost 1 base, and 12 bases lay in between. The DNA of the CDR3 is TGTGCCAGCGAGGGTACCATGTCCTACGAGCAGTACTTC. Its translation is CASEGTMSYEQYF. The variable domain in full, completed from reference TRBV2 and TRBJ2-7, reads EPEVTQTPSHQVTQMGQEVILRCVPISNHLYFYWYRQILGQKVEFLVSFYNNEISEKSEIFDDQFSVERPDGSNFTLKIRSTKLEDSAMYFCASEGTMSYEQYFGPGTRLTVT.